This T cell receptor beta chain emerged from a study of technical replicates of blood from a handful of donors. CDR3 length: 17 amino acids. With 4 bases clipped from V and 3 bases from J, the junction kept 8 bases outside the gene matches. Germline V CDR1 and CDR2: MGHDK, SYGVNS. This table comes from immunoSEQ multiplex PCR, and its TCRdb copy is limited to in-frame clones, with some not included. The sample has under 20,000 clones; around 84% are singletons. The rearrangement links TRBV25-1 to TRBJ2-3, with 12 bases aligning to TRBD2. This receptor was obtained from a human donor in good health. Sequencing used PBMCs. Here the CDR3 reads CASSGMTSGSFTDTQYF. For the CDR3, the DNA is TGTGCCAGCAGTGGCATGACTAGCGGGAGTTTTACAGATACGCAGTATTTT.